One T cell receptor (beta chain) is described in this entry. Its antigen is not known. RNA in amounts of roughly 0.5 to 1 ug was reverse transcribed with random hexamers. It was immunoSEQ multiplex PCR that amplified TCR beta CDR3 across 54 Vbeta and 13 Jbeta. TCRdb processed the immunoSEQ multiplex PCR reads anew with MiXCR; each CDR3 protein has one entry. The table records some 190,000 distinct CDR3 sequences, about 95% of them present only once. The V segment lost 0 bases and the J segment 1 base; nucleotides outside the gene matches: 11. The germline gives CDR1 KGHSH, CDR2 LQKENI. The CDR3 spans 19 residues. The sample comes from a study of CD8 T cells in Susac syndrome. Notes on the study in general: The study's TCR sequencing and HLA analysis drew on a certain number of individuals. That number was acknowledged as relatively small.

CD8+ and CD4+ T cells circulating in blood were sequenced for TCR beta. Negative isolation yielded the CD8+ and CD4+ T cells, while FACS enriched the TEMRA cells. This clonotype was obtained from a human donor in good health. The rearrangement links TRBV18 to TRBJ2-4; 8 bases match TRBD1. Sequences were obtained from CD4+ T cells from PBMCs. The CDR3 nucleotides read TGTGCCAGCTCACCACCGAGCCAGGGGGCAAGGGCGGCCAAAAACATTCAGTACTTC. It yields the protein CASSPPSQGARAAKNIQYF.